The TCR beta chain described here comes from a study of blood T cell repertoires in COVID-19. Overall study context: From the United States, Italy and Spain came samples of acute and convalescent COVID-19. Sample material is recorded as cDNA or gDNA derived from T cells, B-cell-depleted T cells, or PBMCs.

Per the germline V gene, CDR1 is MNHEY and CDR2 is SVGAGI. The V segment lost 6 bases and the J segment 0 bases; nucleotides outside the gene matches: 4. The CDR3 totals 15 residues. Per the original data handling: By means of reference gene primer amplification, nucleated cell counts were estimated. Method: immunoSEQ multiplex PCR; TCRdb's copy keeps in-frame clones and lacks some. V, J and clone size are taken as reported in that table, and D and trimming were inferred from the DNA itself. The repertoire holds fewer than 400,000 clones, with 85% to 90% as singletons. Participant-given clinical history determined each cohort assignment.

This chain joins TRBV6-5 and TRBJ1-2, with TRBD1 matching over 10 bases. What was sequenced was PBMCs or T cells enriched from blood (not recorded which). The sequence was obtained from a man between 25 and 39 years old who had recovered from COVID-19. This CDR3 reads CASRGQGISNYGYTF. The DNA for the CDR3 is TGTGCCAGCAGGGGACAGGGGATTTCTAACTATGGCTACACCTTC.